A selection of T cell receptor beta chains follows, all from one sample in a study of a mutant IDH1 vaccine in newly diagnosed glioma. These TCRs are of unknown antigen specificity. Only in-frame clones appear in the TCRdb table, and some are missing; sequencing was by immunoSEQ multiplex PCR. The data show 73,000 or so clones, almost 85% seen once. The starting material was PBMCs, obtained from a glioma patient whose treatment included an IDH1 peptide vaccine. The source is a man aged 18-30 years with glioma. CDR3s include the opening cysteine and the closing phenylalanine or tryptophan. D genes are given only for firm matches. Clone size is shown for a subset of rows, as once, few, many or a class of expanded clone.

v_gene: TRBV2
d_gene: -
len: 14
abundance: -
j_gene: TRBJ1-1
CDR3nt: TGTGCCAGCAGTGGGCAGCCTATGAACACTGAAGCTTTCTTT
CDR3aa: CASSGQPMNTEAFF

v_gene: TRBV6-6
d_gene: -
len: 14
abundance: -
j_gene: TRBJ1-2
CDR3nt: TGTGCCAGCGGGGTGGACGGAACGTTCTATGGCTACACCTTC
CDR3aa: CASGVDGTFYGYTF

v_gene: TRBV5-1
d_gene: -
len: 14
abundance: -
j_gene: TRBJ2-3
CDR3nt: TGCGCCAGCAGCCCCCGGAGTGTAGCGGATACGCAGTATTTT
CDR3aa: CASSPRSVADTQYF

v_gene: TRBV25-1
d_gene: -
len: 17
abundance: -
j_gene: TRBJ1-1
CDR3nt: TGTGCCAGCAGTGACCCCCGGGACGGCCCATGGAGCACTGAAGCTTTCTTT
CDR3aa: CASSDPRDGPWSTEAFF

v_gene: TRBV7-2
d_gene: -
len: 15
abundance: -
j_gene: TRBJ2-3
CDR3nt: TGTGCCAGCAGCTTAGTTCCTCTTAGCACAGATACGCAGTATTTT
CDR3aa: CASSLVPLSTDTQYF

v_gene: TRBV10-3
d_gene: TRBD2
len: 13
abundance: -
j_gene: TRBJ2-1
CDR3nt: TGTGCCACCGGACTAGCGGGATCGGATGAGCAGTTCTTC
CDR3aa: CATGLAGSDEQFF

v_gene: TRBV27
d_gene: TRBD1
len: 18
abundance: -
j_gene: TRBJ1-1
CDR3nt: TGTGCCAGCACCGTCATAAGTCCCGGGACAGGGGCGAACACTGAAGCTTTCTTT
CDR3aa: CASTVISPGTGANTEAFF

v_gene: TRBV4-3
d_gene: -
len: 16
abundance: -
j_gene: TRBJ2-7
CDR3nt: TGCGCCAGCAGCCAAGGTCCCGACAGAAATGCTTACGAGCAGTACTTC
CDR3aa: CASSQGPDRNAYEQYF

v_gene: TRBV5-1
d_gene: -
len: 14
abundance: -
j_gene: TRBJ1-4
CDR3nt: TGCGCCAGCAGTAGGACCCTCCGAGAGGAAAAACTGTTTTTT
CDR3aa: CASSRTLREEKLFF

v_gene: TRBV6-5
d_gene: TRBD2
len: 13
abundance: -
j_gene: TRBJ2-5
CDR3nt: TGTGCCAGCAACGGCGGGGGCCAAGAGACCCAGTACTTC
CDR3aa: CASNGGGQETQYF

v_gene: TRBV25-1
d_gene: TRBD1
len: 12
abundance: -
j_gene: TRBJ2-1
CDR3nt: TGTGCCAGCAGGAACAGGGGGAGAGAGCAGTTCTTC
CDR3aa: CASRNRGREQFF

v_gene: TRBV7-3
d_gene: -
len: 14
abundance: -
j_gene: TRBJ1-2
CDR3nt: TGTGCCAGCAGCTTAACAGGGACAAGCTATGGCTACACCTTC
CDR3aa: CASSLTGTSYGYTF

v_gene: TRBV5-6
d_gene: TRBD2
len: 16
abundance: -
j_gene: TRBJ2-1
CDR3nt: TGTGCCAGCAGCCTCCTGCCGGGGGGGGTTTACAATGAGCAGTTCTTC
CDR3aa: CASSLLPGGVYNEQFF

v_gene: TRBV7-9
d_gene: TRBD1
len: 15
abundance: -
j_gene: TRBJ2-7
CDR3nt: TGTGCCAGCAGCTTCCCGGGACAGGGGGTTTACGAGCAGTACTTC
CDR3aa: CASSFPGQGVYEQYF

v_gene: TRBV2
d_gene: TRBD1
len: 13
abundance: -
j_gene: TRBJ1-2
CDR3nt: TGTGCCAGCAGTGGGGACAGGGTGAATGGCTACACCTTC
CDR3aa: CASSGDRVNGYTF

v_gene: TRBV30
d_gene: -
len: 13
abundance: -
j_gene: TRBJ1-2
CDR3nt: TGTGCCTGGAGCGTCGAACCCCTCTATGGCTACACCTTC
CDR3aa: CAWSVEPLYGYTF

v_gene: TRBV19
d_gene: -
len: 14
abundance: -
j_gene: TRBJ1-2
CDR3nt: TGTGCCAGTAGTATAGGCGGGAAGAACTATGGCTACACCTTC
CDR3aa: CASSIGGKNYGYTF

v_gene: TRBV7-2
d_gene: -
len: 16
abundance: once
j_gene: TRBJ2-2
CDR3nt: TGTGCCAGCAGCTTTCGACCGGGGGCAGGCACCGGGGAGCTGTTTTTT
CDR3aa: CASSFRPGAGTGELFF

v_gene: TRBV7-2
d_gene: TRBD1
len: 14
abundance: -
j_gene: TRBJ1-2
CDR3nt: TGTGCCAGCAGCTTAGGGAACAGGGGATATGGCTACACCTTC
CDR3aa: CASSLGNRGYGYTF

v_gene: TRBV2
d_gene: -
len: 14
abundance: few
j_gene: TRBJ1-5
CDR3nt: TGTGCCAGCAGTGAAGGGTCCGCGAATCAGCCCCAGCATTTT
CDR3aa: CASSEGSANQPQHF

v_gene: TRBV7-9
d_gene: TRBD1
len: 18
abundance: -
j_gene: TRBJ2-2
CDR3nt: TGTGCCAGCAGCTCGTTAGGCCAGGGGGCTTCGAACACCGGGGAGCTGTTTTTT
CDR3aa: CASSSLGQGASNTGELFF

v_gene: TRBV4-3
d_gene: -
len: 16
abundance: once
j_gene: TRBJ1-2
CDR3nt: TGCGCCAGCAGCCAAGATAGGTCGACAGGTCGTAATGGCTACACCTTC
CDR3aa: CASSQDRSTGRNGYTF

v_gene: TRBV29-1
d_gene: -
len: 14
abundance: -
j_gene: TRBJ1-1
CDR3nt: TGCAGCGTTGTCTCAGGCAACATGAACACTGAAGCTTTCTTT
CDR3aa: CSVVSGNMNTEAFF

v_gene: TRBV19
d_gene: -
len: 13
abundance: -
j_gene: TRBJ2-5
CDR3nt: TGTGCCAGTAGTAGTGTGGAGGGGAAGGTCCAGTACTTC
CDR3aa: CASSSVEGKVQYF

v_gene: TRBV19
d_gene: -
len: 12
abundance: -
j_gene: TRBJ1-2
CDR3nt: TGTGCCAGTGCCGGGGGCCCTTATGGCTACACCTTC
CDR3aa: CASAGGPYGYTF

v_gene: TRBV9
d_gene: -
len: 15
abundance: -
j_gene: TRBJ1-1
CDR3nt: TGTGCCAGCAGCGCCGGACTCTACATGAACACTGAAGCTTTCTTT
CDR3aa: CASSAGLYMNTEAFF

v_gene: TRBV7-9
d_gene: TRBD1
len: 18
abundance: -
j_gene: TRBJ2-1
CDR3nt: TGTGCCAGCAGCTTAGAATTGACCCGGGACAGGGGGCGGTATGAGCAGTTCTTC
CDR3aa: CASSLELTRDRGRYEQFF

v_gene: TRBV4-1
d_gene: -
len: 13
abundance: -
j_gene: TRBJ1-1
CDR3nt: TGCGCCAGCAGCCAAGAGGGAAAGGGAGAAGCTTTCTTT
CDR3aa: CASSQEGKGEAFF

v_gene: TRBV30
d_gene: -
len: 14
abundance: -
j_gene: TRBJ1-1
CDR3nt: TGTGCCTGGAGTGTAAGGGGGGTGGACACTGAAGCTTTCTTT
CDR3aa: CAWSVRGVDTEAFF

v_gene: TRBV19
d_gene: -
len: 17
abundance: -
j_gene: TRBJ1-5
CDR3nt: TGTGCCAGTAGTGCTCAGGGAGGAATATATAGCAATCAGCCCCAGCATTTT
CDR3aa: CASSAQGGIYSNQPQHF

v_gene: TRBV4-3
d_gene: TRBD2
len: 15
abundance: -
j_gene: TRBJ2-5
CDR3nt: TGCGCCAGCAGCCAAGCCGCGGGGGGCAGAGAGACCCAGTACTTC
CDR3aa: CASSQAAGGRETQYF

v_gene: TRBV2
d_gene: -
len: 10
abundance: -
j_gene: TRBJ2-7
CDR3nt: TGTGCCAGCTCGCACTACGAGCAGTACTTC
CDR3aa: CASSHYEQYF

v_gene: TRBV5-4
d_gene: -
len: 17
abundance: -
j_gene: TRBJ2-6
CDR3nt: TGTGCCAGCAGCTTCCAGGGTAGACTGTCTGGGGCCAACGTCCTGACTTTC
CDR3aa: CASSFQGRLSGANVLTF

v_gene: TRBV2
d_gene: TRBD1
len: 15
abundance: few
j_gene: TRBJ1-5
CDR3nt: TGTGCCAGCAGATTGGGACAGCTTAGCAATCAGCCCCAGCATTTT
CDR3aa: CASRLGQLSNQPQHF

v_gene: TRBV27
d_gene: TRBD1
len: 17
abundance: -
j_gene: TRBJ2-2
CDR3nt: TGTGCCAGCAGGGCCTCATACGGGACAGGGGGCCCCGGGGAGCTGTTTTTT
CDR3aa: CASRASYGTGGPGELFF

v_gene: TRBV7-9
d_gene: TRBD1
len: 13
abundance: -
j_gene: TRBJ1-5
CDR3nt: TGTGCCAGCAGCTCGGACAGGGATCAGCCCCAGCATTTT
CDR3aa: CASSSDRDQPQHF

v_gene: TRBV7-9
d_gene: TRBD1
len: 17
abundance: -
j_gene: TRBJ2-3
CDR3nt: TGTGCCAGCAGCCCTCCGGACAGGGGGCCTGGCACAGATACGCAGTATTTT
CDR3aa: CASSPPDRGPGTDTQYF

v_gene: TRBV15
d_gene: -
len: 12
abundance: -
j_gene: TRBJ2-7
CDR3nt: TGTGCCACCAGCGTAGACTTCTACGAGCAGTACTTC
CDR3aa: CATSVDFYEQYF

v_gene: TRBV15
d_gene: -
len: 14
abundance: once
j_gene: TRBJ1-2
CDR3nt: TGTGCCACCAGCAGAGATCGCTGGGGCGGTGGCTACACCTTC
CDR3aa: CATSRDRWGGGYTF

v_gene: TRBV19
d_gene: -
len: 14
abundance: -
j_gene: TRBJ1-3
CDR3nt: TGTGCCAGTAGTTGGGCGCACGATGGAAACACCATATATTTT
CDR3aa: CASSWAHDGNTIYF

v_gene: TRBV7-9
d_gene: TRBD1
len: 15
abundance: -
j_gene: TRBJ1-5
CDR3nt: TGTGCCAGCAGCCTGGGACAGGGGAGGAATCAGCCCCAGCATTTT
CDR3aa: CASSLGQGRNQPQHF

v_gene: TRBV5-1
d_gene: TRBD2
len: 16
abundance: -
j_gene: TRBJ2-3
CDR3nt: TGCGCCAGCAGCTTGGGACTAGCGGATCGCACAGATACGCAGTATTTT
CDR3aa: CASSLGLADRTDTQYF

v_gene: TRBV7-9
d_gene: -
len: 14
abundance: -
j_gene: TRBJ1-1
CDR3nt: TGTGCCAGCAGCTTATCCTTGGGGGGAAATGAAGCTTTCTTT
CDR3aa: CASSLSLGGNEAFF

v_gene: TRBV5-5
d_gene: TRBD2
len: 14
abundance: -
j_gene: TRBJ2-3
CDR3nt: TGTGCCAGCAGCAAGGAGCGGGGAGCAGATACGCAGTATTTT
CDR3aa: CASSKERGADTQYF

v_gene: TRBV6-1
d_gene: -
len: 14
abundance: -
j_gene: TRBJ1-2
CDR3nt: TGTGCCTCGGAAAGCGGCGGCGCGAGCTATGGCTACACCTTC
CDR3aa: CASESGGASYGYTF

v_gene: TRBV6-5
d_gene: TRBD1
len: 15
abundance: -
j_gene: TRBJ1-2
CDR3nt: TGTGCCAGCAGTTACATCCTACAGGGGGCCGATGGCTACACCTTC
CDR3aa: CASSYILQGADGYTF

v_gene: TRBV7-9
d_gene: -
len: 15
abundance: few
j_gene: TRBJ1-1
CDR3nt: TGTGCCAGCAGCTTAGTACAGGCAGGGAACACTGAAGCTTTCTTT
CDR3aa: CASSLVQAGNTEAFF

v_gene: TRBV4-3
d_gene: -
len: 15
abundance: few
j_gene: TRBJ2-3
CDR3nt: TGCGCCAGCAGCTCCCGGGACCACGTTTTTGATACGCAGTATTTT
CDR3aa: CASSSRDHVFDTQYF

v_gene: TRBV4-3
d_gene: -
len: 16
abundance: -
j_gene: TRBJ2-1
CDR3nt: TGCGCCAGCAGCCAAGATAGCGACTTCCCCTACAATGAGCAGTTCTTC
CDR3aa: CASSQDSDFPYNEQFF

v_gene: TRBV27
d_gene: -
len: 13
abundance: -
j_gene: TRBJ2-3
CDR3nt: TGTGCCAGCAGTTTGACCCTCACAGATACGCAGTATTTT
CDR3aa: CASSLTLTDTQYF

v_gene: TRBV15
d_gene: -
len: 15
abundance: -
j_gene: TRBJ1-2
CDR3nt: TGTGCCACCAGCAGGGAACAGGGTACCCACTATGGCTACACCTTC
CDR3aa: CATSREQGTHYGYTF

v_gene: TRBV2
d_gene: TRBD2
len: 16
abundance: -
j_gene: TRBJ2-3
CDR3nt: TGTGCCAGCAGTGAGTCTAGCGGGGGGGCCCCAGATACGCAGTATTTT
CDR3aa: CASSESSGGAPDTQYF

v_gene: TRBV14
d_gene: TRBD2
len: 16
abundance: -
j_gene: TRBJ2-5
CDR3nt: TGTGCCAGCAGCCAAGATTCGAGCGGGGGGGAAGAGACCCAGTACTTC
CDR3aa: CASSQDSSGGEETQYF

v_gene: TRBV7-8
d_gene: TRBD2
len: 17
abundance: -
j_gene: TRBJ2-3
CDR3nt: TGTGCCAGCAGCTTGAACCTAGCGGGAGGGCCCCCAGATACGCAGTATTTT
CDR3aa: CASSLNLAGGPPDTQYF

v_gene: TRBV5-1
d_gene: -
len: 13
abundance: -
j_gene: TRBJ2-3
CDR3nt: TGCGCCAGCAGCTTGGCTAGAACAGATACGCAGTATTTT
CDR3aa: CASSLARTDTQYF